Detailed here is one T cell receptor beta chain. Clones were read by immunoSEQ multiplex PCR, and TCRdb kept only the in-frame ones, dropping some. The data contain some 19,000 clones, 95% to 98% of them singletons. The sample belongs to a study of monozygotic twins with cystic fibrosis. V gave up 5 bases and J gave up 3 bases; unmatched junction bases: 10. Germline lookup yields CDR1 LNHDA and CDR2 SQIVND (reference sequence). There are 16 residues in the CDR3. Sequenced material: blood. The rearrangement joins TRBV19 to TRBJ2-1; 7 bases are shared with TRBD2. This receptor was identified in a woman in her twenties or thirties with cystic fibrosis. CDR3 region: CASSEGSGVDYNEQFF. The CDR3 DNA reads TGTGCCAGTAGTGAGGGGAGCGGGGTAGACTACAATGAGCAGTTCTTC.